Below, 18 T cell receptor beta chains from the same sample are listed, as sequenced in a study of spatial heterogeneity in lung cancer. TCRdb called the 5' RACE reads again in MiXCR, with one record for every CDR3 protein. This sample has 65,000 to 85,000 distinct CDR3 sequences, with 15% to 20% found just once. Specified time point: sample taken at primary tumor resection. Sequencing was performed on whole RNA extracted from tumor and nontumor lung tissue, or from frozen PBMC, and the material was left unsorted. Specimen: PBMCs, collected at surgery. The source of these receptors is a male donor with early-stage non-small cell lung cancer.

This clonotype was observed a handful of times. The rearrangement uses TRBV9 and TRBJ2-6, with TRBD2 as a possible D gene (6 bases). The V end lost 8 bases, the J end lost 2 bases, and 8 bases lay between the germline ends. The germline V gene encodes CDR1 SGDLS and CDR2 YYNGEE. CDR3 size: 13 residues. The CDR3 region is CASGGAGANVLTF. DNA for the CDR3: TGTGCCAGTGGAGGGGCTGGGGCCAACGTCCTGACTTTC.

The V call is TRBV4-2, the J call TRBJ1-2; tentatively, D is TRBD1 (6 bases). Trimming left V 4 bases short and J 4 bases short, with 13 bases between. CDR3 length equals 14 residues. Germline CDR1 LGHNA, CDR2 YNFKEQ. This chain's CDR3 is CASSRGGASYGYTF. DNA of the CDR3: TGTGCCAGCAGCCGGGGGGGCGCCAGCTATGGCTACACCTTC.

In its sample, this clonotype is medium-sized. The chain recombines TRBV29-1 with TRBJ2-3; the D call may be TRBD1 or TRBD2 (5 bases each). This CDR3 comprises 14 residues. The germline V gene encodes CDR1 SQVTM and CDR2 ANQGSEA. Trimming stripped 4 bases from V and 1 base from J, with 12 bases between. DNA for the CDR3: TGCAGCGTTGCCGGGGCCGCTGGCACAGATACGCAGTATTTT. This codes for CSVAGAAGTDTQYF.

The chain employs TRBV27 and TRBJ2-3; no reliable D call. Germline V gene sequence: CDR1 MNHEY, CDR2 SMNVEV (reference sequence). Trimming cost V 8 bases and J 1 base, with 13 bases left between them. CDR3 length: 14 amino acids. CDR3 sequence reads: CASLRNAGTDTQYF. As DNA, the CDR3 is TGTGCCAGCCTCAGAAACGCTGGCACAGATACGCAGTATTTT.

This clonotype was detected a few times. The chain uses TRBV28 and TRBJ2-1, with D unclear. V dropped 4 bases and J dropped 8 bases, with 12 bases sitting between them. The CDR3 consists of 13 residues. CDR1 is MDHEN and CDR2 is SYDVKM in the germline V gene. The CDR3 is CASSSTLRDEQFF. The CDR3 DNA sequence: TGTGCCAGCAGTTCCACACTAAGGGATGAGCAGTTCTTC. Variable domain in full (rest from reference TRBV28 and TRBJ2-1): DVKVTQSSRYLVKRTGEKVFLECVQDMDHENMFWYRQDPGLGLRLIYFSYDVKMKEKGDIPEGYSVSREKKERFSLILESASTNQTSMYLCASSSTLRDEQFFGPGTRLTVL.

This clonotype was detected ten times or more. This chain joins TRBV5-1 and TRBJ2-5; TRBD2 matches at 9 bases. The V and J ends lost 0 bases and 1 base, in that order; junction bases with no gene match: 4. This CDR3 spans 16 amino acids. CDR1 SGHRS and CDR2 YFSETQ come from the germline V gene. CDR3 in DNA: TGCGCCAGCAGCTTGGAAGCGGGGGGCTTCCAAGAGACCCAGTACTTC. It codes for CASSLEAGGFQETQYF.

There are a few counts of this clonotype. In nucleotides, the CDR3 is TGTGCCAGCAGTTACTCGCCGGGACAGGGTTACGAGCAGTACTTC. This encodes CASSYSPGQGYEQYF. The chain joins TRBV6-5 to TRBJ2-7; 9 bases are a match to TRBD1. The CDR3 length is 15 residues. Germline values: CDR1 MNHEY, CDR2 SVGAGI. Losses at the gene ends were 0 bases for V and 4 bases for J; bases not matched to a gene: 4.

The chain carries TRBV28 and TRBJ1-1; the D is unclear. The CDR3 covers 13 residues. The germline V and J ends were trimmed by 6 bases and 1 base, with 9 bases remaining between them. Germline assignment: CDR1 MDHEN and CDR2 SYDVKM. The CDR3 spells CASSPSTNTEAFF. The CDR3 region has the DNA TGTGCCAGCAGCCCTTCCACGAACACTGAAGCTTTCTTT.

This clonotype was counted between two and nine times. This chain connects TRBV29-1 to TRBJ2-2; 9 bases are shared with TRBD1. Germline V gene data show CDR1 as SQVTM and CDR2 as ANQGSEA. The CDR3 contains 15 residues. V was clipped by 6 bases and J by 2 bases; unmatched bases: 7. The CDR3 reads CSVLRQGGNTGELFF. CDR3 in DNA: TGCAGCGTGTTACGACAGGGGGGAAACACCGGGGAGCTGTTTTTT.

This sequence joins TRBV19 and TRBJ2-7, with 7 nucleotides matching TRBD1. The V gene end was trimmed by 3 bases and the J gene end by 7 bases; junction bases not matched to a gene: 9. Per germline, CDR1 LNHDA and CDR2 SQIVND (reference sequence). The CDR3 has 14 residues. Here the CDR3 reads CASSIGQGVEEQYF. The CDR3 DNA sequence: TGTGCCAGTAGTATTGGGCAGGGGGTCGAGGAGCAGTACTTC.

V gene TRBV7-8 combines with J gene TRBJ1-5; D is undetermined. This CDR3 region has 14 residues. Trimming removed 3 bases from V and 4 bases from J, with 10 bases in between. Germline V lookup: CDR1 SGHVS, CDR2 FQNEAQ. The CDR3: CASSLIDANQPQHF. CDR3 DNA sequence: TGTGCCAGCAGCTTGATCGACGCAAATCAGCCCCAGCATTTT.

In this sample, this clonotype turned up a few times. The V and J genes are TRBV7-2 and TRBJ1-5; D might be TRBD1 (5 bases). Trimming stripped 1 base from V and 12 bases from J, with 16 bases between. This CDR3 has 14 amino acids. CDR1 is SGHTA, CDR2 FQGNSA, per germline. DNA for the CDR3: TGTGCCAGCAGCTTAGGGGGCAATCAAAACTTCCAGCATTTT. Encoded protein: CASSLGGNQNFQHF. Full variable domain (missing parts from reference TRBV7-2 and TRBJ1-5): GAGVSQSPSNKVTEKGKDVELRCDPISGHTALYWYRQSLGQGLEFLIYFQGNSAPDKSGLPSDRFSAERTGGSVSTLTIQRTQQEDSAVYLCASSLGGNQNFQHFGDGTRLSIL.

With respect to this clonotype: Being one base from a much bigger clone, this may be a read error. This chain connects TRBV28 to TRBJ2-7, with no clear D. The germline gives CDR1 MDHEN, CDR2 SYDVKM. This CDR3 has 13 amino acids. Trimming cost V 3 bases and J 0 bases, with 6 bases left between them. CDR3 sequence reads: CASSLRNSYEQYF. The CDR3 nucleotides are TGTGCCAGCAGTTTGCGGAACTCCTACGAGCAGTACTTC.

This clonotype was recorded at least ten times. This sequence joins TRBV10-3 and TRBJ2-1, with 15 bases that match TRBD2. Germline trimming cut 6 bases from V and 5 bases from J; bases unmatched to any gene: 8. This CDR3 comprises 17 residues. CDR1 and CDR2 from the germline V gene are ENHRY and SYGVKD. The CDR3: CAIRGTSGRKTHNEQFF. The DNA of the CDR3 is TGTGCCATCAGAGGGACTAGCGGGAGGAAGACCCACAATGAGCAGTTCTTC.

This clonotype appeared many times. V and J are TRBV5-6 and TRBJ1-3; D unresolved. This CDR3 contains 14 residues. The germline V and J ends were trimmed by 6 bases and 4 bases, with 14 bases remaining between them. Per germline, CDR1 SGHDT and CDR2 YYEEEE. As DNA, the CDR3 is TGTGCCAGCACCAAAGGCGTACCCGGAAACACCATATATTTT. Translated, it gives CASTKGVPGNTIYF.

This clonotype came up a few times. The chain uses TRBV29-1 and TRBJ2-2; D remains unclear. Germline CDR1 is SQVTM and CDR2 is ANQGSEA. The CDR3 is 14 amino acids. Trimming took off 7 bases at V and 1 base at J, with 13 bases between the two ends. This chain's CDR3 is CSARAGLNTGELFF. For the CDR3, the DNA is TGCAGCGCCCGCGCAGGCCTGAACACCGGGGAGCTGTTTTTT.

This clonotype was counted a few times. A junction boundary mismatches the germline segment, possibly from a read error. The chain combines TRBV29-1 with TRBJ1-6, with 8 bases aligning to TRBD1. Germline assignment: CDR1 SQVTM and CDR2 ANQGSEA. The CDR3 contains 13 residues. Written as DNA, the CDR3 is TGCAGCGCCAGAGGGACAGGAGATTCCCCCCTCCACTTT. Its protein is CSARGTGDSPLHF.

This clonotype was seen repeatedly, ten times or more. CDR3 DNA: TGTGCCAGCAGCACAGTAACTTTCCCGGGCAATCAGCCCCAGCATTTT. This gives the protein CASSTVTFPGNQPQHF. V and J are TRBV7-8 and TRBJ1-5; unclear D gene. Germline V gene data show CDR1 as SGHVS and CDR2 as FQNEAQ. This CDR3 region has 16 residues. V lost 5 bases to trimming and J lost 2 bases, with 16 bases between them. The whole variable domain, filled in from reference TRBV7-8 and TRBJ1-5, reads GAGVSQSPRYKVAKRGQDVALRCDPISGHVSLFWYQQALGQGPEFLTYFQNEAQLDKSGLPSDRFFAERPEGSVSTLKIQRTQQEDSAVYLCASSTVTFPGNQPQHFGDGTRLSIL.